What follows is one T cell receptor beta chain and its context. Authors' data handling: Amplification of reference gene primers was used by the study to estimate nucleated cell counts. Profiling relied on immunoSEQ multiplex PCR, and the TCRdb table lists in-frame clones only, not all of them. The DNA gave D and trimming, while V, J and clone size come from that table. The repertoire holds 120,000 to 150,000 clones, with around 84% as singletons. These data are taken from a study of blood T cell repertoires in COVID-19. With V trimmed by 3 bases and J by 3 bases, 0 bases remained unmatched. The CDR3 length is 12 residues. Per the germline V gene, CDR1 is SGHDT and CDR2 is YYEEEE.

This receptor was obtained from a human donor in a cohort sampled during active COVID-19. Sequencing was done on a sample of peripheral blood. The chain uses TRBV5-6 and TRBJ2-7; 7 nucleotides match TRBD1. Written as DNA, the CDR3 is TGTGCCAGCAGCTGGGACAGCTACGAGCAGTACTTC. Protein product: CASSWDSYEQYF. The whole variable domain, filled in from reference TRBV5-6 and TRBJ2-7, reads DAGVTQSPTHLIKTRGQQVTLRCSPKSGHDTVSWYQQALGQGPQFIFQYYEEEERQRGNFPDRFSGHQFPNYSSELNVNALLLGDSALYLCASSWDSYEQYFGPGTRLTVT.